This paragraph covers one TCR beta chain sequence. The antigen is unknown. An input of roughly 0.45 to 1 ug of RNA was subjected to reverse transcription using random hexamers. Each CDR3 protein is one row after TCRdb ran MiXCR on the immunoSEQ multiplex PCR reads. This table holds 75,000 to 100,000 distinct CDR3 sequences, over 85% found once. Germline V lookup: CDR1 SGHRS, CDR2 YFSETQ. The V end was cut by 0 bases, the J end by 2 bases, with 9 bases between. CDR3 length: 14 residues. This entry belongs to a study of CD8 T cells in Susac syndrome. Findings of the study overall: In total CD8+ repertoires, roughly 15 Susac-specific public clones were found, and in CD8+ TEMRA repertoires, roughly 5 were found.

Under recently defined diagnostic criteria, the patients with Susac syndrome qualified as having definite or probable disease. The TCR originated in a human donor with Susac syndrome. The chain couples TRBV5-1 to TRBJ2-7; D remains unclear. Sequenced sample: CD8+ T cells from PBMCs. CDR3: CASSLVQFAYEQYF. For the CDR3, the DNA is TGCGCCAGCAGCTTGGTACAGTTCGCCTACGAGCAGTACTTC.